This T cell receptor beta chain was sequenced during a study of cytomegalovirus exposure and HLA in healthy donors. V lost 0 bases, J lost 4 bases, and 13 bases lay in between. CDR1 is LGHNA, CDR2 YSLEER, per germline. The CDR3 has 15 amino acids. Primers included in the PCR were 60 Vbeta and 13 Jbeta primers. Clones were sequenced by immunoSEQ multiplex PCR, and TCRdb holds only the in-frame ones, with some missing. This sample has around 200,000 clones, with about 70% found just once. The clonotype was recovered from a man aged 35-49 years in good health and CMV-seropositive. The sequenced sample consisted of PBMCs. V is TRBV4-3 and J is TRBJ2-7, with a possible D match to TRBD2 (5 bases). The DNA of the CDR3 is TGCGCCAGCAGCCAAGATTACCCGACTACTTACGAGCAGTACTTC. Its translation: CASSQDYPTTYEQYF.